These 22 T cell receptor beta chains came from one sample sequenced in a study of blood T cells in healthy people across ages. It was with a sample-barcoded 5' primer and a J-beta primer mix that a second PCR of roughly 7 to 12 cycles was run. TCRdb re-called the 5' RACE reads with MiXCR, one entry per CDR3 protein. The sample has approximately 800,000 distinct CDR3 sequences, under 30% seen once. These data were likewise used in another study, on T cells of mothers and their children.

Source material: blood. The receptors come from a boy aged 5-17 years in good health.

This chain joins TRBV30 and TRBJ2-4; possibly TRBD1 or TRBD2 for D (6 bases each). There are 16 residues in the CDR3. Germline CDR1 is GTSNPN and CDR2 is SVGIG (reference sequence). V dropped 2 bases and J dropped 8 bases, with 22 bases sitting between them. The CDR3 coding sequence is TGTGCCTGGAGTTTCAGGGGTCGGGGCGGGAAGGACATTCAGTACTTC. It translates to CAWSFRGRGGKDIQYF.

The CDR3 DNA sequence: TGTGCTAGTGGTTTGAATTCCCAGGACGAGCAGTACTTC. Translated, it gives CASGLNSQDEQYF. The rearrangement links TRBV12-5 to TRBJ2-7; D is unclear. Germline values: CDR1 LGHNT, CDR2 FRNRAP. V was shortened by 2 bases and J by 5 bases, with 10 bases between the two germline ends. The CDR3 has 13 amino acids. The whole variable domain, remainder taken from reference TRBV12-5 and TRBJ2-7, is DARVTQTPRHKVTEMGQEVTMRCQPILGHNTVFWYRQTMMQGLELLAYFRNRAPLDDSGMPKDRFSAEMPDATLATLKIQPSEPRDSAVYFCASGLNSQDEQYFGPGTRLTVT.

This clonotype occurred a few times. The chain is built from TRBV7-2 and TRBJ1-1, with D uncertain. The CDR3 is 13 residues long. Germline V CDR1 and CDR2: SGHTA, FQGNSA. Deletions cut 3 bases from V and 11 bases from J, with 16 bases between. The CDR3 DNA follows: TGTGCCAGCAGCTTCCGGGAAGCCAGGCCGGCTTTCTTT. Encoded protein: CASSFREARPAFF.

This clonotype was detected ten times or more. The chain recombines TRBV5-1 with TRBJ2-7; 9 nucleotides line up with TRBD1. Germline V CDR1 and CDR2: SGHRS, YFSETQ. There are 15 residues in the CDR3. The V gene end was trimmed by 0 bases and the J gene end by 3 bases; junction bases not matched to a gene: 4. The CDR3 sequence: CASSLVVTGGYEQYF. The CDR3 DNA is TGCGCCAGCAGCTTGGTCGTGACAGGGGGCTACGAGCAGTACTTC.

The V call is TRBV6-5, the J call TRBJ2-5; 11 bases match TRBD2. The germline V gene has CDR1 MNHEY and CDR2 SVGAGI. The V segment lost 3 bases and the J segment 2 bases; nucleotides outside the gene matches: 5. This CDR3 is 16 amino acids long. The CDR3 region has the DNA TGTGCCAGCAGTTATCGACTAGCGGGGACACAAGAGACCCAGTACTTC. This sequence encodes CASSYRLAGTQETQYF.

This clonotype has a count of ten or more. CDR3 bases: TGTGCCAGCAGTTTTCAAGGCTCTGGGGCCAACGTCCTGACTTTC. The encoded protein is CASSFQGSGANVLTF. This rearrangement joins TRBV12-3 or TRBV12-4 to TRBJ2-6; D remains ambiguous. There are 15 residues in the CDR3. V dropped 3 bases and J dropped 0 bases, with 6 bases sitting between them.

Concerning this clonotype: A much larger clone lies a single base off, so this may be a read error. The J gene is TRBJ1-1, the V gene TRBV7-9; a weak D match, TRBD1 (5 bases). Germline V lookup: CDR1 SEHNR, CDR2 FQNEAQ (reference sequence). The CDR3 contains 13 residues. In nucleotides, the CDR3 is TGTGCCAGCAGCCCGGGACCGAACACTGAAGCTCTCTTT. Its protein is CASSPGPNTEALF.

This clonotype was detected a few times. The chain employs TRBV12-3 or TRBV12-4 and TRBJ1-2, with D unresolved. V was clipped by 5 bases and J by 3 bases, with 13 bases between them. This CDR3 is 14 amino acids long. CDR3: CASSQAAADYGYTF. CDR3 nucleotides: TGTGCCAGCAGTCAGGCCGCCGCAGACTATGGCTACACCTTC.

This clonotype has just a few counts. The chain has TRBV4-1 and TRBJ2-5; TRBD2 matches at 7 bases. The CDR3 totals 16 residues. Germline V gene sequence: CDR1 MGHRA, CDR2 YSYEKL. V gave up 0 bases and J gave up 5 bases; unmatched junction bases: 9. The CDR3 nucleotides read TGCGCCAGCAGCCAAGAGGGAGGGATGGGCCAGGAGACCCAGTACTTC. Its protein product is CASSQEGGMGQETQYF.

Written as DNA, the CDR3 is TGTGCCATCAGTTCCGGGACAGGGGCGGCTGAAGCTTTCTTT. This translates into CAISSGTGAAEAFF. V gene TRBV10-3 combines with J gene TRBJ1-1, with 10 bases identical to TRBD1. CDR1 ENHRY and CDR2 SYGVKD come from the germline V gene. The CDR3 has 14 amino acids. V dropped 5 bases and J dropped 6; count of bases not matched to a gene: 6.

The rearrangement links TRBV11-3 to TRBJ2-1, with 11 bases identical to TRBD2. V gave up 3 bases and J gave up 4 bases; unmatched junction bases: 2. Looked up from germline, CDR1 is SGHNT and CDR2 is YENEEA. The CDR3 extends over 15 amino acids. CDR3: CASSFSGGEYNEQFF. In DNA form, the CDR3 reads TGTGCCAGCAGCTTTAGCGGGGGGGAGTACAATGAGCAGTTCTTC.

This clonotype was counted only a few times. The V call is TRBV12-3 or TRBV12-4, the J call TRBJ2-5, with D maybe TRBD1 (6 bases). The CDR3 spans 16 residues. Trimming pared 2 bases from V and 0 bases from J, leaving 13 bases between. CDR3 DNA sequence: TGTGCCAGCAGTTTACAGGGGATGGGGTACCAAGAGACCCAGTACTTC. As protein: CASSLQGMGYQETQYF.

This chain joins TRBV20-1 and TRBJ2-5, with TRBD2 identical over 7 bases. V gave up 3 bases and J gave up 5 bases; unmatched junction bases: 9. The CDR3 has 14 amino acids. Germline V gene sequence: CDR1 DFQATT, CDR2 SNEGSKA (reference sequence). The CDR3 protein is CSARSLAAGETQYF. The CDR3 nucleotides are TGCAGTGCTAGGTCGCTAGCGGCGGGGGAGACCCAGTACTTC.

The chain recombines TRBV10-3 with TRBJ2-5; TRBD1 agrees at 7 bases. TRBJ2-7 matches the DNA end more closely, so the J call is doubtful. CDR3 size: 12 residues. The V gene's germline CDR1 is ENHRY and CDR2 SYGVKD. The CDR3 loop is CAASGQDHEQYF. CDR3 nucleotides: TGTGCCGCCTCCGGACAGGACCACGAGCAGTACTTC.

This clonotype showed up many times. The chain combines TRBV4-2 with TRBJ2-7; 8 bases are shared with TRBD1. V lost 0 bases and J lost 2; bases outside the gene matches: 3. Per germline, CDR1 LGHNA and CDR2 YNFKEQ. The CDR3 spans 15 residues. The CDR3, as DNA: TGTGCCAGCAGCCAAGAGGCGGGACAGGCCTACGAGCAGTACTTC. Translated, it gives CASSQEAGQAYEQYF.

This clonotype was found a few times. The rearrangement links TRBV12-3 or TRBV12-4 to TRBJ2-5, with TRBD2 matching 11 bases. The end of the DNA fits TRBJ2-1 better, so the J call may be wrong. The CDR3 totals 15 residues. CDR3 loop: CASSRGLAVPNEQFF. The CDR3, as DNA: TGTGCCAGCAGCCGGGGACTAGCGGTTCCCAATGAGCAGTTCTTC.

CDR3 residues: CATGTGDSLLHEQFF. DNA of the CDR3: TGTGCCACCGGGACTGGGGACTCCTTGCTCCATGAGCAGTTCTTC. The chain couples TRBV15 to TRBJ2-5; D is perhaps TRBD2 (6 bases). The better agreement between TRBJ2-1 and the DNA end casts doubt on the J call. Germline loops: CDR1 LNHNV, CDR2 YYDKDF (reference sequence). The CDR3 extends over 15 amino acids.

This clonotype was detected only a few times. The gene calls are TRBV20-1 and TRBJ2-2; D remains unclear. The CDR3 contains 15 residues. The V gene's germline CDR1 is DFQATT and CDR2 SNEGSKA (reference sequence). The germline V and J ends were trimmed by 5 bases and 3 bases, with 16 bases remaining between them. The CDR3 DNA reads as TGCAGTGCTCACGAAGGCACTACAGACACCGGGGAGCTGTTTTTT. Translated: CSAHEGTTDTGELFF.

CDR3 bases: TGTGCCAGCAGGGGACAGGGTCCCTACGAGCAGTACTTC. As protein: CASRGQGPYEQYF. This sequence joins TRBV12-3 or TRBV12-4 and TRBJ2-7, with 9 bases lining up with TRBD1. J was trimmed by 2 bases and V by 6 bases; bases with no gene match: 2. The CDR3 is 13 amino acids.

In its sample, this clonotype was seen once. CDR3 sequence (DNA): TGTGCCAGCAGCCAAGGATACCGATTCAATGAGCAGTTCTTC. Protein: CASSQGYRFNEQFF. J is TRBJ2-1 and V is TRBV3-1; D unresolved. The V gene lost 1 base and the J gene lost 6 bases, with 10 bases spanning the gap. The CDR3 contains 14 residues. Germline V gene data show CDR1 as LGHDT and CDR2 as YNNKEL (reference sequence).

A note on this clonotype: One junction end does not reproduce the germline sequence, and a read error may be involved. The CDR3 region has the DNA TGCACCAGCAGCTCAATGGTAGGCGGGAGGATGAACAATGAGCAGTTCTTC. Its protein product is CTSSSMVGGRMNNEQFF. The chain combines TRBV5-1 with TRBJ2-1; TRBD2 aligns across 8 bases. From germline, CDR1 is SGHRS and CDR2 YFSETQ. The CDR3 totals 17 residues.

CDR3 bases: TGTGCCAGCAGCTCCCGCATAGAGACCCAGTACTTC. Encoded protein: CASSSRIETQYF. The rearrangement joins TRBV7-2 to TRBJ2-5; no definite D call. CDR1 SGHTA and CDR2 FQGNSA come from the germline V gene. V shed 4 bases and J shed 4 bases, with 7 bases lying between them. This CDR3 has 12 residues.